What follows describes a single T cell receptor beta chain. Its antigen is undetermined. The germline gives CDR1 MDHEN, CDR2 SYDVKM. V lost 4 bases to trimming and J lost 7 bases; unmatched junction nucleotides: 11. CDR3 length: 15 amino acids. TCRdb's copy holds only in-frame clones and misses some; the assay was immunoSEQ multiplex PCR. The sample yields millions of clones, approximately 94% seen once. These data belong to a study of shared clonotypes between healthy human individuals. Background on the study: Donors had three CD4 naive, three CD4 memory, two CD8 naive and one CD8 memory plate apiece.

Naive CD8 populations comprised CD45RO-negative cells positively selected for CCR7, excluding terminally differentiated effector memory CD45RA+ cells. Adult Caucasians living in Nashville, Tennessee made up all of the donors. The study's findings and limits: Incompleteness in sorted-subset sequencing, despite large depth, was shown by rarefaction. Naive subsets generally exceeded memory subsets in estimated richness.

V and J are TRBV28 and TRBJ2-5, with TRBD1 matching 8 bases. Sequencing was performed on naive CD8+ T cells from PBMCs. The source of this sequence is a young man in good health. Some clones in this sample may be carry-over from other donors' samples. The CDR3 sequence is CASSSLTGALGTQYF. The CDR3 DNA reads as TGTGCCAGCAGTTCCCTGACAGGGGCGCTGGGGACCCAGTACTTC.